This T cell receptor (beta chain) was sequenced during a study of shared clonotypes between healthy human individuals. Only in-frame clones appear in the TCRdb table, and some are missing; sequencing was by immunoSEQ multiplex PCR. The sample consists of over a million clones, about 84% of them appearing once. With regard to this clone: Other DNA sequences from this sample encode an identical CDR3 as well.

V gave up 5 bases and J gave up 0 bases, with 11 bases separating them. CDR1 is MDHEN, CDR2 SYDVKM, per germline. The CDR3 loop spans 15 amino acids. Material for sequencing was memory CD4+ T cells from PBMCs. Subset: CD45RA-negative fraction. The sequence was collected from a man younger than 35 in good health. Some clones in this sample may be carry-over from other donors' samples. The genes are TRBV28 and TRBJ1-5; D is undetermined. The CDR3 protein is CASSPPGSSNQPQHF. For the CDR3, the DNA is TGTGCCAGCAGTCCCCCGGGGTCTAGCAATCAGCCCCAGCATTTT.